The 27 T cell receptor beta chains below were found in one sample sequenced in a study of T cells expressing NK-cell markers. TCRdb re-called the 5' RACE reads; one entry per CDR3 protein, DNA not given. Reported are tens of thousands of distinct CDR3 sequences; the ten largest clones contain less than 65%. Sequencing was carried out using blood T cells: a sorted CD56 or NKG2C T cell subset, CD4+ or CD8+ T cells, or bulk PBMC T cells (not recorded which). The receptors were sampled from a woman aged 18 to 75 in good health.

This clonotype is identified as medium-sized (0.01 to 0.1%) from frequency. The chain is built from TRBV5-1 and TRBJ2-1; TCRdb picks TRBD1, but there is no DNA to check that call. This CDR3 has 16 amino acids. The V gene's germline CDR1 is SGHRS and CDR2 YFSETQ. CDR3 residues: CASSLDSGGSLNEQFF.

The CDR3 region is CSARERPGQIGEKLFF. V and J are TRBV20-1 and TRBJ1-4; the TCRdb D gene call, TRBD1, has no DNA to confirm it. Per the germline V gene, CDR1 is DFQATT and CDR2 is SNEGSKA (reference sequence). The CDR3 runs 16 residues.

This chain joins TRBV7-6 and TRBJ1-2; TCRdb's D call of TRBD1 is untestable without DNA. Germline V gene sequence: CDR1 SGHVS, CDR2 FNYEAQ. The CDR3 is 15 residues long. The CDR3 loop reads CASSSTSVSMDGYTF.

The V and J genes are TRBV5-1 and TRBJ1-2. Per germline, CDR1 SGHRS and CDR2 YFSETQ. The CDR3 loop spans 12 amino acids. The CDR3 reads CASSLPDYGYTF.

The V call is TRBV5-1, the J call TRBJ2-5; without DNA, the TCRdb call of TRBD1 cannot be checked. This CDR3 contains 15 residues. Germline V gene lookup returns CDR1 SGHRS and CDR2 YFSETQ. The CDR3 sequence: CASSLYRDIRETQYF.

The chain combines TRBV15 with TRBJ2-1. Germline CDR1 LNHNV, CDR2 YYDKDF (reference sequence). This CDR3 is 16 amino acids long. This CDR3 is CATSRDEAGLVYEQFF.

The rearrangement links TRBV6-4 to TRBJ2-3. Germline lookup yields CDR1 MRHNA and CDR2 SNTAGT. The CDR3 runs 15 residues. The CDR3 protein is CASSEDYTRSDTQYF.

This chain joins TRBV27 and TRBJ1-2; TCRdb names TRBD1, which stays unverified in the absence of DNA. This CDR3 region has 17 residues. Germline CDR1 MNHEY, CDR2 SMNVEV (reference sequence). The CDR3: CASSFGPRGAGNYGYTF.

The V and J genes are TRBV2 and TRBJ2-2. Germline V gene lookup returns CDR1 SNHLY and CDR2 FYNNEI. The CDR3 totals 15 residues. The CDR3 reads CASSDGSSDTGELFF.

This chain's CDR3 is CASSLDTSGGPVTQYF. The chain carries TRBV5-6 and TRBJ2-5; the TCRdb call, TRBD2, lacks DNA for checking. The germline V gene has CDR1 SGHDT and CDR2 YYEEEE. The CDR3 spans 16 residues.

The chain joins TRBV2 to TRBJ2-2; TCRdb returns TRBD1, unconfirmable since there is no DNA. The CDR3 is 14 amino acids. The V gene's germline CDR1 is SNHLY and CDR2 FYNNEI. The CDR3 sequence: CASSEAGGSGELFF.

The chain recombines TRBV5-6 with TRBJ2-7; TCRdb names TRBD2, which stays unverified in the absence of DNA. The CDR3 has 15 amino acids. CDR1 is SGHDT and CDR2 is YYEEEE in the germline V gene. The CDR3 region is CASSPGPGDSYEQYF.

The chain joins TRBV12-3 or TRBV12-4 to TRBJ1-5; the D call from TCRdb, TRBD1, cannot be confirmed without DNA. The CDR3 loop spans 15 amino acids. CDR3 protein: CASSRPSEGDQPQHF.

The rearrangement links TRBV12-3 or TRBV12-4 to TRBJ1-3. The CDR3 is made up of 14 amino acids. The CDR3 sequence is CASSFVGSGNTIYF.

The chain links TRBV28 to TRBJ2-7. This CDR3 is 14 amino acids long. Germline assignment: CDR1 MDHEN and CDR2 SYDVKM. The CDR3 reads CASSISGRPYEQYF.

CDR3 amino acids: CASSLDTVEGIYEQYF. V and J are TRBV6-5 and TRBJ2-7; with no DNA, the TCRdb D assignment of TRBD1 cannot be verified. Per the germline V gene, CDR1 is MNHEY and CDR2 is SVGAGI. The CDR3 is 16 residues long.

The chain employs TRBV12-3 or TRBV12-4 and TRBJ2-1. The CDR3 consists of 16 residues. The CDR3 sequence is CASSFSLEDSYNEQFF.

The CDR3 loop is CASGGVAAYRNEQFF. The chain employs TRBV12-3 or TRBV12-4 and TRBJ2-1; TCRdb names TRBD2, which stays unverified in the absence of DNA. The length of the CDR3 is 15 residues.

This chain uses TRBV5-1 with TRBJ2-7; TCRdb gives TRBD2 as the D gene, but with no DNA this cannot be confirmed. Looked up from germline, CDR1 is SGHRS and CDR2 is YFSETQ. This CDR3 contains 11 residues. CDR3 in amino acids: CASGLAGEQYF.

The chain is built from TRBV25-1 and TRBJ2-5; without DNA, the TCRdb call of TRBD1 cannot be checked. This CDR3 comprises 15 residues. Germline assignment: CDR1 MGHDK and CDR2 SYGVNS. CDR3 region: CASSGTGGLQETQYF.

V and J are TRBV5-1 and TRBJ2-7; TCRdb's D gene call, TRBD1, goes unchecked for lack of DNA. The germline V gene has CDR1 SGHRS and CDR2 YFSETQ. The CDR3 length is 12 residues. The CDR3 here is CASRGQGYEQYF.

The genes are TRBV7-9 and TRBJ2-1; as DNA is missing, the TRBD2 call by TCRdb cannot be tested. The germline V gene encodes CDR1 SEHNR and CDR2 FQNEAQ (reference sequence). CDR3 length equals 16 residues. CDR3 protein: CASSPTSGRGYNEQFF.

The chain carries TRBV4-2 and TRBJ2-1; TCRdb selects TRBD1, and the lack of DNA leaves this call unchecked. Germline V gene sequence: CDR1 LGHNA, CDR2 YNFKEQ. The CDR3 contains 15 residues. The CDR3 protein is CASSQAGGDYNEQFF.

The genes are TRBV5-6 and TRBJ2-6; TCRdb lists TRBD1, though no DNA is available to test this call. The CDR3 runs to 14 residues. CDR1 and CDR2 (germline): SGHDT, YYEEEE. The CDR3 loop reads CASSTGTGANVLTF.

CDR3 protein: CSAARNPDSFYEQYF. The chain uses TRBV20-1 and TRBJ2-7. Germline CDR1 and CDR2: DFQATT and SNEGSKA (reference sequence). The CDR3 is made up of 15 amino acids.

In terms of frequency, this clonotype is medium-sized (0.01 to 0.1%). This sequence joins TRBV9 and TRBJ1-1. The CDR3 is 14 residues long. CDR1 and CDR2 from the germline V gene are SGDLS and YYNGEE. The CDR3 spells CASSVDGDSAEAFF. Drawing the rest from reference TRBV9 and TRBJ1-1, the complete variable domain is DSGVTQTPKHLITATGQRVTLRCSPRSGDLSVYWYQQSLDQGLQFLIQYYNGEERAKGNILERFSAQQFPDLHSELNLSSLELGDSALYFCASSVDGDSAEAFFGQGTRLTVV.

The CDR3 is CASSVSGGNTGELFF. The chain carries TRBV6-4 and TRBJ2-2; lacking DNA, the TRBD2 call made by TCRdb goes unchecked. Germline V lookup: CDR1 MRHNA, CDR2 SNTAGT. The CDR3 has 15 amino acids.